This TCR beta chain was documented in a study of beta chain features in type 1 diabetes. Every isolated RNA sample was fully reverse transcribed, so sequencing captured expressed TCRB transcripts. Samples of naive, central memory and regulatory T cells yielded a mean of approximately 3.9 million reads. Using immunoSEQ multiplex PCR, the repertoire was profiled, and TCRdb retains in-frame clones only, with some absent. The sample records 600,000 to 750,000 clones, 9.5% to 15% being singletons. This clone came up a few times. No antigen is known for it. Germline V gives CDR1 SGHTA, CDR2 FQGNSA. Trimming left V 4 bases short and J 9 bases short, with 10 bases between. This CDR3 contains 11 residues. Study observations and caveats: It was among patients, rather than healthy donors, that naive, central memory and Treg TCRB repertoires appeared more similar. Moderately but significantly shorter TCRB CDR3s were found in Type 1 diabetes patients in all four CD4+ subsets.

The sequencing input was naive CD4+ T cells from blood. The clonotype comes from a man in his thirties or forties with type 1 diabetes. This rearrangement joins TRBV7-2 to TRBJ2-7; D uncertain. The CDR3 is CASSSSGRQYF. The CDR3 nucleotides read TGTGCCAGCAGCTCCTCCGGACGGCAGTACTTC.